Listed below are T cell receptor beta chains from one sample, sequenced in a study of CD8 T cells in ankylosing spondylitis. TCRdb passed the 5' RACE reads through MiXCR, listing each CDR3 protein once. This table has more than 650,000 distinct CDR3 sequences, approximately 12% appearing once. The sequencing input was blood, either unsorted or a sorted T cell fraction (not recorded which). These receptors originate from a male donor with ankylosing spondylitis. Both conserved end residues are part of each CDR3. The D gene is left open where the match is weak. Size is stated for part of the rows, as once, few or many counts, or as a class when the clone is expanded.

d_call: -; clone_size: few; j_call: TRBJ2-7; v_call: TRBV11-2; cdr3_nt: TGTGCCAGCAGCCGGTTCGACGCAATGCAGTACTTC; cdr3_aa: CASSRFDAMQYF
d_call: TRBD2; clone_size: -; j_call: TRBJ2-1; v_call: TRBV11-1; cdr3_nt: TGTGCCAGCAGCTTAGAACCCCCCGGACTAGCGGGAGACTACAATGAGCAGTTCTTC; cdr3_aa: CASSLEPPGLAGDYNEQFF
d_call: -; clone_size: -; j_call: TRBJ1-2; v_call: TRBV2; cdr3_nt: TGTGCCAGCAGTGTAGGCTTTAACTATGGCTACACCTTC; cdr3_aa: CASSVGFNYGYTF
d_call: -; clone_size: few; j_call: TRBJ1-1; v_call: TRBV7-2; cdr3_nt: TGTGCCAGCAGCTTAACGAGTCAGTTTAACACTGAAGCTTTCTTT; cdr3_aa: CASSLTSQFNTEAFF
d_call: -; clone_size: few; j_call: TRBJ1-1; v_call: TRBV5-1; cdr3_nt: TGCGCCAGCAGCTTGGTTGGGGATCCCGGGAACACTGAAGCTTTCTTT; cdr3_aa: CASSLVGDPGNTEAFF
d_call: -; clone_size: few; j_call: TRBJ1-1; v_call: TRBV12-3/TRBV12-4; cdr3_nt: TGTGCCAGCAGTTCCTGGAGTAACACTGAAGCTTTCTTT; cdr3_aa: CASSSWSNTEAFF
d_call: -; clone_size: -; j_call: TRBJ1-1; v_call: TRBV15; cdr3_nt: TGTGCCACCAGCATTCCGGGGTACACTGAAGCTTTCTTT; cdr3_aa: CATSIPGYTEAFF
d_call: -; clone_size: -; j_call: TRBJ2-3; v_call: TRBV27; cdr3_nt: TGTGCCAGCAGAGATCTTGCCGGGGGATCCACAGATACGCAGTATTTT; cdr3_aa: CASRDLAGGSTDTQYF
d_call: TRBD1; clone_size: -; j_call: TRBJ2-7; v_call: TRBV2; cdr3_nt: TGTGCCAGTTCCGGGACAGCATCCGTGCAGTACTTC; cdr3_aa: CASSGTASVQYF
d_call: TRBD1; clone_size: -; j_call: TRBJ1-2; v_call: TRBV20-1; cdr3_nt: TGCAGTGCTAGGGTACAGGGGGCGGAAAGTGGCTACACCTTC; cdr3_aa: CSARVQGAESGYTF
d_call: -; clone_size: few; j_call: TRBJ2-2; v_call: TRBV7-9; cdr3_nt: TGTGCCAGCAGCCATACCAAGGTGGAGCTGTTTTTT; cdr3_aa: CASSHTKVELFF
d_call: -; clone_size: many; j_call: TRBJ1-1; v_call: TRBV5-6; cdr3_nt: TGTGCCAGCAGCAACAGGAACACTGAAGCTTTCTTT; cdr3_aa: CASSNRNTEAFF
d_call: TRBD2; clone_size: -; j_call: TRBJ2-3; v_call: TRBV6-1; cdr3_nt: TGTGCCAGCAGTCCAATGACTAGCGGGGGGAACACAGATACGCAGTATTTT; cdr3_aa: CASSPMTSGGNTDTQYF
d_call: -; clone_size: few; j_call: TRBJ1-3; v_call: TRBV5-1; cdr3_nt: TGCGCCAGCAGCCTCGGCGGCCTGATCTCTGGAAACACCATATATTTT; cdr3_aa: CASSLGGLISGNTIYF
d_call: TRBD2; clone_size: few; j_call: TRBJ2-2; v_call: TRBV20-1; cdr3_nt: TGCAGCACAAGCAGGGTCGGGAGGGCCGGGGAGCTGTTTTTT; cdr3_aa: CSTSRVGRAGELFF
d_call: -; clone_size: many; j_call: TRBJ1-1; v_call: TRBV5-1; cdr3_nt: TGCGCCAGCAGCGAAACGGCCACTGAAGCTTTCTTT; cdr3_aa: CASSETATEAFF
d_call: -; clone_size: few; j_call: TRBJ2-3; v_call: TRBV20-1; cdr3_nt: TGCAGTGCTAGTTCGTCCACCCGCGGAGATACGCAGTATTTT; cdr3_aa: CSASSSTRGDTQYF
d_call: -; clone_size: -; j_call: TRBJ2-5; v_call: TRBV10-3; cdr3_nt: TGTGCCATCAGTGAGTTCGAAGAGACCCAGTACTTC; cdr3_aa: CAISEFEETQYF
d_call: -; clone_size: -; j_call: TRBJ1-2; v_call: TRBV29-1; cdr3_nt: TGCAGCGGTGGAAACTATGGCTACACCTTC; cdr3_aa: CSGGNYGYTF
d_call: -; clone_size: -; j_call: TRBJ1-4; v_call: TRBV5-1; cdr3_nt: TGCGCCAGCAGCTTCCAGCCTAATGAAAAACTGTTTTTT; cdr3_aa: CASSFQPNEKLFF
d_call: -; clone_size: -; j_call: TRBJ1-5; v_call: TRBV5-6; cdr3_nt: TGTGCCAGCAGCCCGCGGGGGGTAGCCCGGCCCCAGCATTTT; cdr3_aa: CASSPRGVARPQHF
d_call: -; clone_size: -; j_call: TRBJ1-5; v_call: TRBV20-1; cdr3_nt: TGCAGTGCTAGTAGCCAGGTATATCAGCCCCAGCATTTT; cdr3_aa: CSASSQVYQPQHF
d_call: -; clone_size: -; j_call: TRBJ2-3; v_call: TRBV7-9; cdr3_nt: TGTGCCAGCAGCTTAGACCTACTAACAGATACGCAGTATTTT; cdr3_aa: CASSLDLLTDTQYF
d_call: -; clone_size: once; j_call: TRBJ2-2; v_call: TRBV28; cdr3_nt: TGTGCCAGCGCGAGCCGACAGATCACCGGGGAGCTGTTTTTT; cdr3_aa: CASASRQITGELFF
d_call: TRBD2; clone_size: few; j_call: TRBJ2-2; v_call: TRBV24-1; cdr3_nt: TGTGCCACCAGTTGGAGCGGGAGGGCCTTTATGACCGGGGAGCTGTTTTTT; cdr3_aa: CATSWSGRAFMTGELFF
d_call: -; clone_size: many; j_call: TRBJ2-7; v_call: TRBV15; cdr3_nt: TGTGCCACCAGCAGAGATAAACTAGCTCTCGAGCAGTACTTC; cdr3_aa: CATSRDKLALEQYF
d_call: -; clone_size: many; j_call: TRBJ2-7; v_call: TRBV12-3/TRBV12-4; cdr3_nt: TGTGCCAGCAGTTTAGAAATGAGGGGATCCTACGAGCAGTACTTC; cdr3_aa: CASSLEMRGSYEQYF
d_call: -; clone_size: few; j_call: TRBJ2-3; v_call: TRBV27; cdr3_nt: TGTGCCAGCAGTTTATTGATTTGGGGGACGCAGTATTTT; cdr3_aa: CASSLLIWGTQYF
d_call: TRBD1; clone_size: -; j_call: TRBJ1-2; v_call: TRBV6-1; cdr3_nt: TGTGCCAGCAGTCCACCCGGCAGGGGGCAAGGCTACACCTTC; cdr3_aa: CASSPPGRGQGYTF
d_call: TRBD1; clone_size: -; j_call: TRBJ1-2; v_call: TRBV5-1; cdr3_nt: TGCGCCAGCAGCACGAGCCCCGGGACAGGAGTAGGTGGCTACACCTTC; cdr3_aa: CASSTSPGTGVGGYTF
d_call: -; clone_size: -; j_call: TRBJ2-3; v_call: TRBV4-1; cdr3_nt: TGCGCCAGCAGCCAAGCGTCGAGGACAGATACGCAGTATTTT; cdr3_aa: CASSQASRTDTQYF
d_call: -; clone_size: few; j_call: TRBJ1-5; v_call: TRBV30; cdr3_nt: TGTGCCTGGAGTGTACGAGGTGAACAGCCCCAGCATTTT; cdr3_aa: CAWSVRGEQPQHF
d_call: TRBD2; clone_size: -; j_call: TRBJ2-2; v_call: TRBV15; cdr3_nt: TGTGCCACCAGCAAGCGGGGGGCCACCGGGGAGCTGTTTTTT; cdr3_aa: CATSKRGATGELFF
d_call: TRBD1; clone_size: -; j_call: TRBJ2-1; v_call: TRBV11-2; cdr3_nt: TGTGCCAGCAGCTTAGTCAGGGGGCTACTAGTTGAGCAGTTCTTC; cdr3_aa: CASSLVRGLLVEQFF
d_call: -; clone_size: few; j_call: TRBJ2-5; v_call: TRBV20-1; cdr3_nt: TGCAGTGCTAGATCCCCCAGGGGTGAAGAGACCCAGTACTTC; cdr3_aa: CSARSPRGEETQYF
d_call: TRBD1; clone_size: few; j_call: TRBJ2-6; v_call: TRBV6-1; cdr3_nt: TGTGCCAGCAGGCGTAGGGACAGGGGAAGCTCTGGGGCCAACGTCCTGACTTTC; cdr3_aa: CASRRRDRGSSGANVLTF